These T cell receptor beta chains were read from a single sample in a study of T cells in Graves' hyperthyroidism and ophthalmopathy. Via MiXCR, TCRdb re-called the multiplex PCR reads, giving one row per CDR3 protein. Here the sample spans roughly 660,000 distinct CDR3 sequences, around 15% being singletons. Sequencing used blood. The origin of the receptors is a man over 45 with Graves' hyperthyroidism. Both conserved end residues are part of each CDR3. The D gene is left open where the match is weak. Rows give clone size only sometimes, using once, few, many, or a class for an expanded clone.

d_call: -; v_call: TRBV2; j_call: TRBJ1-4; clone_size: many; cdr3_aa: CASSSGFGEKLFF; cdr3_nt: TGTGCCAGCAGTTCGGGATTTGGTGAAAAACTGTTTTTT
d_call: -; v_call: TRBV10-2; j_call: TRBJ1-4; clone_size: -; cdr3_aa: CASSIQNEKLFF; cdr3_nt: TGCGCCAGCTCTATTCAAAATGAAAAACTGTTTTTT
d_call: -; v_call: TRBV28; j_call: TRBJ2-2; clone_size: -; cdr3_aa: CASTPGYTGELFF; cdr3_nt: TGTGCCAGCACACCAGGGTACACCGGGGAGCTGTTTTTT
d_call: TRBD1; v_call: TRBV27; j_call: TRBJ2-2; clone_size: -; cdr3_aa: CASSYADRGQGTGELFF; cdr3_nt: TGTGCCAGCAGTTACGCTGACAGGGGGCAAGGGACCGGGGAGCTGTTTTTT
d_call: -; v_call: TRBV28; j_call: TRBJ2-1; clone_size: few; cdr3_aa: CASSPGAGGDNEQFF; cdr3_nt: TGTGCCAGCAGTCCGGGGGCCGGGGGCGACAATGAGCAGTTCTTC
d_call: -; v_call: TRBV30; j_call: TRBJ1-1; clone_size: many; cdr3_aa: CAWKRQAEAFF; cdr3_nt: TGTGCCTGGAAGCGACAGGCAGAAGCTTTCTTT
d_call: TRBD1; v_call: TRBV19; j_call: TRBJ1-1; clone_size: once; cdr3_aa: CASSAGTATLNTEAFF; cdr3_nt: TGTGCCAGTAGTGCCGGGACAGCTACCTTGAACACTGAAGCTTTCTTT
d_call: TRBD2; v_call: TRBV28; j_call: TRBJ2-7; clone_size: many; cdr3_aa: CASSSYDLGLAERYEQYF; cdr3_nt: TGTGCCAGCAGTTCATACGACCTGGGACTAGCGGAGCGTTACGAGCAGTACTTC
d_call: -; v_call: TRBV6-1; j_call: TRBJ2-3; clone_size: -; cdr3_aa: CASSEIGSTDTQYF; cdr3_nt: TGTGCCAGCAGTGAGATAGGGTCCACAGATACGCAGTATTTT
d_call: -; v_call: TRBV29-1; j_call: TRBJ1-1; clone_size: -; cdr3_aa: CSASGTSTEAFF; cdr3_nt: TGCAGCGCGTCCGGGACTTCCACTGAAGCTTTCTTT
d_call: -; v_call: TRBV24-1; j_call: TRBJ2-6; clone_size: few; cdr3_aa: CATGMTAYSGANVLTF; cdr3_nt: TGTGCCACCGGAATGACAGCCTACTCTGGGGCCAACGTCCTGACTTTC
d_call: TRBD2; v_call: TRBV30; j_call: TRBJ2-7; clone_size: many; cdr3_aa: CAWAPGLAYEQYF; cdr3_nt: TGTGCCTGGGCCCCTGGACTAGCCTACGAGCAGTACTTC
d_call: TRBD1; v_call: TRBV2; j_call: TRBJ2-5; clone_size: few; cdr3_aa: CASSAGGNFRETQYF; cdr3_nt: TGTGCCAGCAGTGCAGGGGGCAACTTTAGAGAGACCCAGTACTTC
d_call: TRBD1; v_call: TRBV7-9; j_call: TRBJ2-7; clone_size: -; cdr3_aa: CASSRPDGQGRYEQYF; cdr3_nt: TGTGCCAGCAGCCGCCCCGACGGACAGGGGAGGTACGAGCAGTACTTC
d_call: -; v_call: TRBV15; j_call: TRBJ2-2; clone_size: many; cdr3_aa: CATSRTRNTGELFF; cdr3_nt: TGTGCCACCAGCAGAACTAGGAACACCGGGGAGCTGTTTTTT
d_call: -; v_call: TRBV2; j_call: TRBJ1-6; clone_size: many; cdr3_aa: CASRESMGSGINSPLHF; cdr3_nt: TGTGCCAGCCGGGAATCTATGGGGTCGGGGATTAATTCACCCCTCCACTTT
d_call: -; v_call: TRBV7-9; j_call: TRBJ1-4; clone_size: few; cdr3_aa: CASSLSAAASTNEKLFF; cdr3_nt: TGTGCCAGCAGCTTAAGCGCCGCGGCCTCAACTAATGAAAAACTGTTTTTT
d_call: TRBD1; v_call: TRBV7-2; j_call: TRBJ1-2; clone_size: many; cdr3_aa: CASSPTGPYGYTF; cdr3_nt: TGTGCCAGCAGCCCGACAGGGCCCTATGGCTACACCTTC
d_call: TRBD2; v_call: TRBV7-2; j_call: TRBJ2-7; clone_size: -; cdr3_aa: CASSYNSRLAGSSYEQYF; cdr3_nt: TGTGCCAGCAGCTACAATTCTAGACTAGCGGGATCTTCCTACGAGCAGTACTTC
d_call: -; v_call: TRBV3-1; j_call: TRBJ1-4; clone_size: many; cdr3_aa: CASSQDGTWDEKLFF; cdr3_nt: TGTGCCAGCAGCCAAGATGGGACGTGGGATGAAAAACTGTTTTTT
d_call: TRBD2; v_call: TRBV5-1; j_call: TRBJ2-5; clone_size: once; cdr3_aa: CASSVTSGRVPNYF; cdr3_nt: TGCGCCAGCAGCGTAACTAGCGGGAGAGTACCAAATTACTTC
d_call: TRBD2; v_call: TRBV2; j_call: TRBJ2-3; clone_size: many; cdr3_aa: CASRDSGRATDTQYF; cdr3_nt: TGTGCCAGCAGGGACAGCGGGAGGGCAACAGATACGCAGTATTTT
d_call: -; v_call: TRBV4-3; j_call: TRBJ2-3; clone_size: few; cdr3_aa: CASSQWADTQYF; cdr3_nt: TGCGCCAGCAGCCAATGGGCAGATACGCAGTATTTT
d_call: TRBD1; v_call: TRBV5-1; j_call: TRBJ1-1; clone_size: many; cdr3_aa: CASSSRTGRGRNTEAFF; cdr3_nt: TGCGCCAGCAGCTCAAGGACAGGGCGGGGTAGGAACACTGAAGCTTTCTTT
d_call: -; v_call: TRBV30; j_call: TRBJ2-3; clone_size: many; cdr3_aa: CAWSGRGTDTQYF; cdr3_nt: TGTGCCTGGAGTGGACGGGGCACAGATACGCAGTATTTT
d_call: -; v_call: TRBV10-3; j_call: TRBJ2-2; clone_size: many; cdr3_aa: CAIADGANTGELFF; cdr3_nt: TGTGCCATCGCGGACGGCGCGAACACCGGGGAGCTGTTTTTT
d_call: TRBD1; v_call: TRBV7-2; j_call: TRBJ1-2; clone_size: many; cdr3_aa: CASSRDRGFYGYTF; cdr3_nt: TGTGCCAGCAGCCGGGACAGGGGTTTTTATGGCTACACCTTC
d_call: -; v_call: TRBV7-2; j_call: TRBJ1-6; clone_size: few; cdr3_aa: CASSLNFNSPLHF; cdr3_nt: TGTGCCAGCAGCTTAAACTTTAATTCACCCCTCCACTTT
d_call: TRBD2; v_call: TRBV19; j_call: TRBJ2-1; clone_size: -; cdr3_aa: CASEEGGRDEQFF; cdr3_nt: TGTGCCAGTGAAGAGGGTGGGAGGGACGAGCAGTTCTTC
d_call: -; v_call: TRBV19; j_call: TRBJ2-7; clone_size: many; cdr3_aa: CASSSLLANLYEQYF; cdr3_nt: TGTGCCAGTAGTTCTCTTCTGGCCAATCTTTACGAGCAGTACTTC
d_call: -; v_call: TRBV19; j_call: TRBJ2-4; clone_size: -; cdr3_aa: CATSGGPFRAKNIQYF; cdr3_nt: TGTGCCACTTCAGGGGGGCCTTTTCGGGCCAAAAACATTCAGTACTTC
d_call: -; v_call: TRBV3-1; j_call: TRBJ1-5; clone_size: -; cdr3_aa: CASSQRSDSQPQHF; cdr3_nt: TGTGCCAGCAGCCAACGGTCAGACAGTCAGCCCCAGCATTTT
d_call: TRBD1; v_call: TRBV28; j_call: TRBJ2-1; clone_size: many; cdr3_aa: CASSLQGANEQFF; cdr3_nt: TGTGCCAGCAGTCTTCAGGGGGCGAATGAGCAGTTCTTC
d_call: -; v_call: TRBV11-2; j_call: TRBJ2-7; clone_size: many; cdr3_aa: CASSPRQSPYYEQYF; cdr3_nt: TGTGCCAGCAGCCCTCGACAGAGCCCCTACTACGAGCAGTACTTC
d_call: -; v_call: TRBV28; j_call: TRBJ2-6; clone_size: many; cdr3_aa: CASRTGANVLTF; cdr3_nt: TGTGCCAGCAGAACTGGGGCCAACGTCCTGACTTTC
d_call: TRBD1; v_call: TRBV12-3/TRBV12-4; j_call: TRBJ2-5; clone_size: many; cdr3_aa: CASRGTEHQETQYF; cdr3_nt: TGTGCCAGCAGAGGGACAGAACACCAAGAGACCCAGTACTTC
d_call: TRBD1; v_call: TRBV19; j_call: TRBJ2-4; clone_size: few; cdr3_aa: CASSIGQGENIQYF; cdr3_nt: TGTGCCAGTAGCATCGGACAGGGGGAAAACATTCAGTACTTC
d_call: TRBD1; v_call: TRBV19; j_call: TRBJ2-2; clone_size: few; cdr3_aa: CASSFDRGSGELFF; cdr3_nt: TGTGCCAGTAGTTTCGACAGGGGGTCCGGGGAGCTGTTTTTT
d_call: -; v_call: TRBV20-1; j_call: TRBJ1-2; clone_size: -; cdr3_aa: CSARGQNFGYGYTF; cdr3_nt: TGCAGTGCTAGAGGACAGAATTTTGGATATGGCTACACCTTC
d_call: TRBD2; v_call: TRBV28; j_call: TRBJ2-5; clone_size: many; cdr3_aa: CASSSPLAATQETQYF; cdr3_nt: TGTGCCAGCAGTTCCCCTCTAGCGGCTACCCAAGAGACCCAGTACTTC
d_call: TRBD1; v_call: TRBV6-2/TRBV6-3; j_call: TRBJ1-5; clone_size: -; cdr3_aa: CASSQGTGGNNQPQHF; cdr3_nt: TGTGCCAGCAGTCAAGGGACAGGGGGTAACAATCAGCCCCAGCATTTT
d_call: TRBD2; v_call: TRBV27; j_call: TRBJ2-7; clone_size: many; cdr3_aa: CASSSEPLGLAGGPYEQYF; cdr3_nt: TGTGCCAGCAGTTCCGAACCCTTAGGGCTAGCGGGAGGGCCATACGAGCAGTACTTC
d_call: -; v_call: TRBV20-1; j_call: TRBJ2-7; clone_size: few; cdr3_aa: CSAIQTRGHYEQYF; cdr3_nt: TGCAGTGCTATTCAAACCAGGGGTCACTACGAGCAGTACTTC
d_call: -; v_call: TRBV12-3/TRBV12-4; j_call: TRBJ2-7; clone_size: many; cdr3_aa: CASSRRGVGMVVQYF; cdr3_nt: TGTGCCAGCAGTCGGCGGGGAGTCGGCATGGTGGTGCAGTACTTC
d_call: -; v_call: TRBV7-2; j_call: TRBJ2-2; clone_size: -; cdr3_aa: CASSPRGPTGELFF; cdr3_nt: TGTGCCAGCAGCCCGCGAGGGCCTACCGGGGAGCTGTTTTTT
d_call: TRBD1; v_call: TRBV4-1; j_call: TRBJ2-7; clone_size: -; cdr3_aa: CASSQENRGPYKQYF; cdr3_nt: TGCGCCAGCAGCCAAGAGAACAGGGGGCCCTACAAGCAGTACTTC
d_call: -; v_call: TRBV2; j_call: TRBJ1-5; clone_size: many; cdr3_aa: CASSEALRGGSNQPQHF; cdr3_nt: TGTGCCAGCAGTGAAGCGCTTCGGGGAGGGAGCAATCAGCCCCAGCATTTT
d_call: -; v_call: TRBV7-2; j_call: TRBJ1-5; clone_size: few; cdr3_aa: CASSLDKFSNQPQHF; cdr3_nt: TGTGCCAGCAGCTTAGATAAATTTAGCAATCAGCCCCAGCATTTT
d_call: TRBD1; v_call: TRBV6-1; j_call: TRBJ1-2; clone_size: many; cdr3_aa: CASSEPGQGFYGYTF; cdr3_nt: TGTGCCAGCAGTGAACCGGGACAGGGTTTTTATGGCTACACCTTC
d_call: TRBD1; v_call: TRBV7-2; j_call: TRBJ1-5; clone_size: once; cdr3_aa: CASSQDGQGTLPQHF; cdr3_nt: TGTGCCAGCAGCCAAGACGGACAGGGGACCCTCCCCCAGCATTTT
d_call: TRBD2; v_call: TRBV20-1; j_call: TRBJ2-5; clone_size: -; cdr3_aa: CSAETWGGPYQETQYF; cdr3_nt: TGCAGTGCTGAAACTTGGGGGGGACCGTACCAAGAGACCCAGTACTTC
d_call: -; v_call: TRBV28; j_call: TRBJ2-7; clone_size: -; cdr3_aa: CASSSRDSKYEQYF; cdr3_nt: TGTGCCAGCAGTTCCCGGGACTCGAAATACGAGCAGTACTTC
d_call: TRBD2; v_call: TRBV7-9; j_call: TRBJ2-2; clone_size: many; cdr3_aa: CASSLPIREEANTGELFF; cdr3_nt: TGTGCCAGCAGCTTACCTATCCGGGAGGAAGCGAACACCGGGGAGCTGTTTTTT
d_call: -; v_call: TRBV6-1; j_call: TRBJ1-2; clone_size: many; cdr3_aa: CASLRGSGNYGYTF; cdr3_nt: TGTGCCTCCCTCAGGGGCTCGGGGAACTATGGCTACACCTTC